The sequence of this T cell receptor (beta chain) was determined in a study of blood T cells in healthy people across ages. Then a second PCR, running roughly 7 to 12 cycles, was carried out with a sample-barcoded 5' primer and a J-beta primer mix. The template-switch adaptor was a 5' adaptor with 12 random nucleotides. It tagged each cDNA molecule. Any given sample supplied a minimum of 3 million CDR3-containing paired-end reads. TCRdb redid the calling of the 5' RACE reads with MiXCR, one entry per CDR3 protein. The table lists 1.5 million to 2 million distinct CDR3 sequences, 28% of them singletons, with 7.7% in the top ten. About 10 milliliters of peripheral blood were drawn from each donor into EDTA-treated tubes. Every sample had a minimum of 6 million PBMCs isolated. Unmatched junction bases numbered 5, after V lost 0 bases and J lost 6 bases. The CDR3 loop spans 14 amino acids. From germline, CDR1 is DFQATT and CDR2 SNEGSKA (reference sequence).

The receptor was isolated from a young woman in good health. Input material: blood. The chain carries TRBV20-1 and TRBJ2-7, with 10 bases matching TRBD2. CDR3 amino acids: CSARDLAGAGEQYF. CDR3 nucleotide sequence: TGCAGTGCTAGAGACCTAGCGGGAGCGGGCGAGCAGTACTTC.